This T cell receptor beta chain derives from a study of human T cells and chemical hapten exposure. Study as a whole: The patients, most of them female, presented with alopecia areata, totalis or universalis. Variation in per-sample TCR yields came mainly from small pooled library volume differences.

Time point described: pre-sensitization, week 0. The treatment here: therapeutic diphenylcyclopropenone sensitization with weekly scalp DPC. Study-wide results and caveats: With DPC sensitization, TCRs exceeding 1 in 1000 frequency showed no change. Expanded TCRs formed significantly more large CDR3 similarity clusters than controls.

A remark on this clonotype: Its target is unknown.

One entry per CDR3 protein, called by TCRdb with MiXCR from the RACE reads. The data hold tens of thousands of distinct CDR3 sequences, with roughly a tenth observed a single time. V shed 0 bases and J shed 4 bases, with 15 bases lying between them. CDR3 length: 16 amino acids. The V gene's germline CDR1 is MGHRA and CDR2 YSYEKL. The sequenced sample was whole blood, obtained in connection with sensitization to the hapten diphenylcyclopropenone (DPC). The receptor comes from a man aged 25-45 years with alopecia areata. Some clones in this sample may be carry-over from other donors' samples. The V call is TRBV4-1, the J call TRBJ1-2, with D possibly being TRBD1 (5 bases). The chain's CDR3 is CASSQDLAGSFYGYTF. CDR3 DNA: TGCGCCAGCAGCCAAGATCTGGCAGGGAGTTTCTATGGCTACACCTTC.